This entry lists 14 T cell receptor beta chains sequenced from one sample in a study of T cell responses to AZD1222 COVID-19 vaccine. Assay: immunoSEQ multiplex PCR; the TCRdb copy retains only in-frame clones and omits some. The sample consists of roughly 170,000 clones, roughly 87% of them appearing once. This specimen consisted of peripheral blood, obtained on day 0 of AZD1222 vaccination. Every receptor here comes from an adult in good health.

The chain joins TRBV2 to TRBJ1-5; TRBD1 matches 8 bases. The ends lost 6 bases at V and 3 bases at J; junction bases unmatched: 10. CDR3 length: 16 amino acids. Germline values: CDR1 SNHLY, CDR2 FYNNEI. CDR3 region: CASRAGQGGINQPQHF. CDR3 DNA: TGTGCCAGCAGAGCTGGACAGGGAGGGATCAATCAGCCCCAGCATTTT.

This clone was seen more than once but under ten times. V is TRBV7-9 and J is TRBJ1-4, with D possibly matching TRBD1 (6 bases). The CDR3 runs to 16 residues. The V end lost 5 bases, the J end lost 0 bases, and 13 bases lay between the germline ends. Germline V gene lookup returns CDR1 SEHNR and CDR2 FQNEAQ (reference sequence). This chain's CDR3 is CASSITRGATNEKLFF. The CDR3 nucleotides read TGTGCCAGCAGCATAACCAGGGGAGCAACTAATGAAAAACTGTTTTTT.

The J gene is TRBJ1-2, the V gene TRBV19; perhaps TRBD1 as D (6 bases). The germline CDR1 and CDR2 sequences are LNHDA and SQIVND (reference sequence). The CDR3 totals 13 residues. V was clipped by 5 bases and J by 6 bases, with 13 bases between them. The CDR3 here is CASSPPGVDGYTF. The CDR3 nucleotides read TGTGCCAGTAGTCCACCAGGGGTTGATGGCTACACCTTC.

The chain has TRBV6-5 and TRBJ2-1; 11 bases align to TRBD1. J lost 4 bases, V lost 4 bases, and 6 bases had no gene match. From germline, CDR1 is MNHEY and CDR2 SVGAGI. The CDR3 is 16 amino acids. CDR3 in DNA: TGTGCCAGCAGTTTATCCGGGACAGGGGGTTACAATGAGCAGTTCTTC. Residues: CASSLSGTGGYNEQFF.

On this clone itself: Its ends do not fully match the called genes, so a read error is possible. This chain joins TRBV29-1 and TRBJ2-7, with 7 bases fitting TRBD1. The CDR3 extends over 12 amino acids. The germline V gene has CDR1 SQVTM and CDR2 ANQGSEA. The CDR3 DNA reads as TGCAGCGTTGAGGATGGCAGGGGGTTAACGGACTTC. This gives the protein CSVEDGRGLTDF.

V is TRBV19 and J is TRBJ2-7, with 8 nucleotides matching TRBD1. Germline V gene lookup returns CDR1 LNHDA and CDR2 SQIVND (reference sequence). The junction had 11 bases not matched to a gene; V was cut back by 5 bases and J by 2 bases. The CDR3 length is 16 residues. The DNA for the CDR3 is TGTGCCAGTAGTGTCGGCTCCGGGACAGGAGCCTACGAGCAGTACTTC. This gives the protein CASSVGSGTGAYEQYF.

V and J are TRBV4-1 and TRBJ1-6; D might be TRBD1 (6 bases). Per the germline V gene, CDR1 is MGHRA and CDR2 is YSYEKL. The CDR3 contains 16 residues. Trimming left V 1 base short and J 10 bases short, with 17 bases between. The CDR3 nucleotides read TGCGCCAGCAGCCAAGGGAGGGTACAGGGCCCCTCACCCCTCCACTTT. Translating it yields CASSQGRVQGPSPLHF.

This clone was found many times. This chain uses TRBV19 with TRBJ2-1, with TRBD2 identical over 10 bases. The CDR3 has 15 residues. V trimming: 5 bases; J trimming: 4 bases; junction bases outside the gene matches: 5. Germline V gene lookup returns CDR1 LNHDA and CDR2 SQIVND (reference sequence). The CDR3 sequence: CASSATSGDYNEQFF. The CDR3 DNA reads TGTGCCAGTAGTGCCACTAGCGGGGATTACAATGAGCAGTTCTTC.

This clone was observed a single time. CDR3: CACPRTHYGYTF. CDR3 sequence (DNA): TGTGCCTGCCCCCGGACACACTATGGCTACACCTTC. The chain links TRBV30 to TRBJ1-2, with a possible D match to TRBD1 (5 bases). V shed 6 bases and J shed 3 bases, with 11 bases lying between them. The CDR3 totals 12 residues. The germline V gene encodes CDR1 GTSNPN and CDR2 SVGIG (reference sequence).

V gene TRBV19 combines with J gene TRBJ1-2; D is undetermined. The CDR3 extends over 13 amino acids. Germline V gene lookup returns CDR1 LNHDA and CDR2 SQIVND (reference sequence). Trimming removed 3 bases from V and 6 bases from J, with 11 bases in between. The CDR3 reads CASSIQGRDGYTF. Here the CDR3 DNA reads TGTGCCAGTAGTATCCAAGGGCGAGATGGCTACACCTTC.

The chain joins TRBV4-1 to TRBJ1-2, with TRBD1 identical over 7 bases. The CDR3 consists of 14 residues. The germline CDR1 and CDR2 sequences are MGHRA and YSYEKL. J lost 4 bases, V lost 2 bases, and 4 bases had no gene match. The CDR3 DNA reads as TGCGCCAGCAGCCAACCGACAGGGATCTATGGCTACACCTTC. It is translated as CASSQPTGIYGYTF.

On this clone itself: Other DNA sequences from this sample encode an identical CDR3 as well. The chain uses TRBV30 and TRBJ2-1; D is undetermined. Trimming cost V 0 bases and J 3 bases, with 0 bases left between them. Per germline, CDR1 GTSNPN and CDR2 SVGIG (reference sequence). The length of the CDR3 is 11 residues. In DNA, the CDR3 is TGTGCCTGGAGTGTCTACAATGAGCAGTTCTTC. Encoded protein: CAWSVYNEQFF.

The rearrangement joins TRBV9 to TRBJ1-1; possibly TRBD1 for D (5 bases). Germline CDR1 reads SGDLS; CDR2 reads YYNGEE. V lost 4 bases to trimming and J lost 11 bases, with 9 bases between them. The CDR3 sequence is 10 residues long. DNA for the CDR3: TGTGCCAGCAGCCCGGGGGAGGCTTTCTTT. This encodes CASSPGEAFF. Full variable domain (outside the CDR3, taken from reference TRBV9 and TRBJ1-1): DSGVTQTPKHLITATGQRVTLRCSPRSGDLSVYWYQQSLDQGLQFLIQYYNGEERAKGNILERFSAQQFPDLHSELNLSSLELGDSALYFCASSPGEAFFGQGTRLTVV.

The V and J genes are TRBV28 and TRBJ1-5, with unresolved D. CDR1 and CDR2 from the germline V gene are MDHEN and SYDVKM. This CDR3 contains 14 residues. Trimming pared 4 bases from V and 3 bases from J, leaving 10 bases between. The CDR3: CASSYSALNQPQHF. The CDR3 DNA reads as TGTGCCAGCAGTTACAGCGCACTCAATCAGCCCCAGCATTTT.